This passage covers 28 T cell receptor beta chains from one sample sequenced in a study of beta chain features in type 1 diabetes. Every bit of the isolated RNA underwent reverse transcription, so sequencing read expressed TCRB transcripts. This table comes from immunoSEQ multiplex PCR, and its TCRdb copy is limited to in-frame clones, with some not included. The table has 250,000 to 300,000 clones, approximately 8% seen once. Sequencing was done on a sample of central memory CD4+ T cells from blood. The receptors originated from a woman aged 18-29 years in good health.

J is TRBJ2-5 and V is TRBV7-9, with D maybe TRBD1 (5 bases). Trimming left V 5 bases short and J 4 bases short, with 23 bases between. Germline assignment: CDR1 SEHNR and CDR2 FQNEAQ (reference sequence). CDR3 size: 17 residues. The CDR3 spells CASSHPVGDRLIETQYF. The CDR3 coding sequence is TGTGCCAGCAGCCACCCGGTAGGGGATAGGCTAATAGAGACCCAGTACTTC.

This clone was recorded at least ten times. The chain employs TRBV30 and TRBJ2-5; D gene unclear. The CDR3 is 13 residues long. CDR1 GTSNPN and CDR2 SVGIG come from the germline V gene (reference sequence). With 0 bases removed from V and 1 base from J, the gap between germline ends came to 6 bases. As DNA, the CDR3 is TGTGCCTGGAGTGTAATGGGCCAAGAGACCCAGTACTTC. It specifies CAWSVMGQETQYF.

This clone was picked up many times. V gene TRBV4-2 combines with J gene TRBJ1-6; maybe TRBD1 (5 bases). The CDR3 spans 14 residues. V lost 5 bases and J 7 bases, leaving 12 bases between the germline ends. The germline V gene has CDR1 LGHNA and CDR2 YNFKEQ. CDR3 coding DNA: TGTGCCAGCAGCTTAGCGGGGGAGAATTCACCCCTCCACTTT. Translated, it gives CASSLAGENSPLHF.

At least ten counts were recorded for this clone. An end of the junction differs from the germline gene, which may be a read error. The chain recombines TRBV28 with TRBJ1-1, with D uncertain. Germline assignment: CDR1 MDHEN and CDR2 SYDVKM. The CDR3 has 13 amino acids. The CDR3 region is CASTTLAHNSLSF. DNA of the CDR3: TGTGCCAGCACCACCCTCGCACACAATTCCCTGAGCTTT.

The chain joins TRBV7-2 to TRBJ1-2, with D perhaps matching TRBD1 (5 bases). The V and J ends lost 5 bases and 3 bases respectively, with 10 bases between them. This CDR3 spans 13 amino acids. In germline, CDR1 is SGHTA, CDR2 FQGNSA. CDR3 residues: CASSPGRDYGYTF. CDR3 nucleotides: TGTGCCAGCAGCCCGGGGCGAGACTATGGCTACACCTTC.

The chain has TRBV7-9 and TRBJ2-5; D could derive from TRBD1 or TRBD2 (5 bases each). CDR1 SEHNR and CDR2 FQNEAQ come from the germline V gene (reference sequence). The CDR3 has 14 amino acids. Trimming removed 1 base from V and 2 bases from J, with 8 bases in between. The chain's CDR3 is CASSLGGDQETQYF. CDR3 DNA: TGTGCCAGCAGCTTAGGAGGGGATCAAGAGACCCAGTACTTC.

V usage is TRBV6-5 and J usage is TRBJ1-2; 7 nucleotides agree with TRBD1. Germline values: CDR1 MNHEY, CDR2 SVGAGI. V was clipped by 2 bases and J by 1 base; unmatched bases: 4. The CDR3 consists of 15 residues. The CDR3 DNA reads TGTGCCAGCAGTTACCTCCGACAGGGTAACTATGGCTACACCTTC. Translation: CASSYLRQGNYGYTF.

This rearrangement joins TRBV5-4 to TRBJ1-1; 7 bases align to TRBD1. Germline lookup yields CDR1 SGHNT and CDR2 YYREEE (reference sequence). V shed 5 bases, J shed 6 bases, and the junction held 4 bases outside the gene matches. The CDR3 has 12 residues. Here the CDR3 reads CASSSDRAEAFF. The CDR3 DNA reads TGTGCCAGCAGTTCAGACAGGGCTGAAGCTTTCTTT.

V and J are TRBV7-2 and TRBJ2-3; D perhaps matches TRBD2 (6 bases). Germline V CDR1 and CDR2: SGHTA, FQGNSA. The CDR3 spans 16 residues. V was pared by 2 bases and J by 4 bases, with 16 bases between. The CDR3 DNA is TGTGCCAGCAGCTTAACAGGCGGAGGGGACGCAGATACGCAGTATTTT. This encodes CASSLTGGGDADTQYF.

In the case of this clone: Germline is not matched at one junction end, which may reflect a read error. Other nucleotide sequences from this sample produce the same CDR3. CDR3 DNA: TGTGCCACGAGCAGAGTGAATAGCGGGGATTCAGATACGCAGTATTTT. This codes for CATSRVNSGDSDTQYF. This sequence joins TRBV15 and TRBJ2-3, with 8 bases identical to TRBD2. CDR1 LNHNV and CDR2 YYDKDF come from the germline V gene (reference sequence). This CDR3 region has 16 residues.

V is TRBV27 and J is TRBJ2-5; D might be TRBD1 (6 bases). Germline V gives CDR1 MNHEY, CDR2 SMNVEV (reference sequence). This CDR3 has 14 amino acids. Trimming removed 3 bases at V and 3 bases at J, with 11 bases between. The CDR3, as DNA: TGTGCCAGCAGTTTGTTCGCAGGGGAAGAGACCCAGTACTTC. It specifies CASSLFAGEETQYF.

The chain links TRBV7-8 to TRBJ2-7; 7 nucleotides line up with TRBD2. The CDR3 has 14 amino acids. CDR1 is SGHVS and CDR2 is FQNEAQ in the germline V gene. V lost 0 bases, J lost 4 bases, and 3 bases stayed unmatched. CDR3 nucleotide sequence: TGTGCCAGCAGCTTAGCGGGAGGGAATTACGAGCAGTACTTC. It translates to CASSLAGGNYEQYF.

CDR3 in amino acids: CSVRIASTDTQYF. The CDR3 bases are TGCAGCGTGCGTATAGCGAGCACAGATACGCAGTATTTT. The chain links TRBV29-1 to TRBJ2-3, with a tentative D call TRBD2 (5 bases). Germline loops: CDR1 SQVTM, CDR2 ANQGSEA. V gave up 6 bases and J gave up 0 bases, with 10 bases separating them. This CDR3 contains 13 residues.

This clone was found a few times. The V and J genes are TRBV7-9 and TRBJ1-6; D gene uncertain. The length of the CDR3 is 15 residues. The V end was cut by 1 base, the J end by 8 bases, with 12 bases between. CDR1 is SEHNR, CDR2 FQNEAQ, per germline (reference sequence). The CDR3 DNA sequence: TGTGCCAGCAGCTTAGGAGTGGCGGCCCATTCACCCCTCCACTTT. Translating it yields CASSLGVAAHSPLHF. Full variable domain (missing parts from reference TRBV7-9 and TRBJ1-6): DTGVSQNPRHKITKRGQNVTFRCDPISEHNRLYWYRQTLGQGPEFLTYFQNEAQLEKSRLLSDRFSAERPKGSFSTLEIQRTEQGDSAMYLCASSLGVAAHSPLHFGNGTRLTVT.

The chain has TRBV4-3 and TRBJ1-5; 7 nucleotides match TRBD1. The CDR3 contains 15 residues. The V gene's germline CDR1 is LGHNA and CDR2 YSLEER. The junction had 5 bases not matched to a gene; V was cut back by 1 base and J by 5 bases. The CDR3 DNA sequence: TGCGCCAGCAGCCAAGCCCGAGGGACAGATCAGCCCCAGCATTTT. Protein sequence: CASSQARGTDQPQHF.

This chain uses TRBV6-1 with TRBJ1-5, with D perhaps TRBD1 (6 bases). Between the trimmed V and J ends, which lost 5 bases and 7 bases, there was a span of 18 bases. This CDR3 comprises 15 residues. In germline, CDR1 is MNHNS, CDR2 SASEGT. CDR3 in amino acids: CASSLQGLVGQPQHF. The DNA of the CDR3 is TGTGCCAGCAGTTTACAGGGTCTAGTCGGACAGCCCCAGCATTTT.

This clone was observed a handful of times. The J gene is TRBJ1-4, the V gene TRBV4-2, with 7 positions matching TRBD1. The V and J ends lost 0 bases and 8 bases, in that order; junction bases with no gene match: 3. Per germline, CDR1 LGHNA and CDR2 YNFKEQ. This CDR3 comprises 14 residues. CDR3 amino acids: CASSQDTGDEKLFF. CDR3 DNA: TGTGCCAGCAGCCAAGACACAGGGGACGAAAAACTGTTTTTT.

The rearrangement links TRBV2 to TRBJ2-5; no reliable D call. Looked up from germline, CDR1 is SNHLY and CDR2 is FYNNEI. V was pared by 4 bases and J by 3 bases, with 6 bases between. This CDR3 spans 12 amino acids. The CDR3 spells CASSATKETQYF. The DNA of the CDR3 is TGTGCCAGCAGTGCTACCAAAGAGACCCAGTACTTC.

In its sample, this clone was seen a few times. Here the CDR3 reads CASSLGGPGAQYF. The CDR3 coding sequence is TGTGCCAGCAGCTTGGGTGGCCCAGGGGCCCAGTACTTC. This chain uses TRBV7-9 with TRBJ2-5; possible D gene TRBD1, 6 bases. The CDR3 is 13 residues long. V was clipped by 3 bases and J by 9 bases, with 14 bases between them. Germline V gives CDR1 SEHNR, CDR2 FQNEAQ (reference sequence).

This clone was observed a handful of times. The CDR3 protein is CASSRPRGEKLFF. CDR3 DNA: TGTGCCAGCAGCCGCCCGAGGGGTGAAAAACTGTTTTTT. The V gene is TRBV13, the J gene TRBJ1-4, with D possibly matching TRBD1 (5 bases). CDR1 is PRHDT and CDR2 is FYEKMQ in the germline V gene (reference sequence). The CDR3 totals 13 residues. The V end lost 5 bases, the J end lost 7 bases, and 11 bases lay between the germline ends.

In this sample, this clone turned up a few times. The chain recombines TRBV5-5 with TRBJ2-5; 12 bases fit TRBD2. The CDR3 consists of 18 residues. V dropped 0 bases and J dropped 7; count of bases not matched to a gene: 13. Germline V gene data show CDR1 as SGHKS and CDR2 as YYEKEE (reference sequence). CDR3: CASSLALAGGPRGVTQYF. CDR3 sequence (DNA): TGTGCCAGCAGCTTGGCTCTAGCGGGGGGGCCAAGGGGAGTGACCCAGTACTTC.

The rearrangement links TRBV7-2 to TRBJ1-3; the match to TRBD1 covers 7 bases. Trimming at V came to 5 bases and at J to 1 base, leaving 5 bases not matched to a gene. Germline V gene data show CDR1 as SGHTA and CDR2 as FQGNSA. The CDR3 runs to 15 residues. CDR3 sequence: CASSLGQYSGNTIYF. The CDR3 DNA follows: TGTGCCAGCAGCCTGGGACAGTATTCTGGAAACACCATATATTTT.

This clone was recorded a few times. The same CDR3 can be traced to other DNA sequences in this sample. The V gene is TRBV7-2, the J gene TRBJ1-5; D is ambiguous. CDR1 and CDR2 from the germline V gene are SGHTA and FQGNSA. The germline V and J ends were trimmed by 4 bases and 0 bases, with 7 bases remaining between them. This CDR3 is built from 14 residues. The CDR3 DNA reads as TGTGCCAGCAGCTCAGAATATAGCAATCAGCCCCAGCATTTT. This encodes CASSSEYSNQPQHF.

This clone turned up a few times. The chain is built from TRBV5-6 and TRBJ2-2; D gene uncertain. The CDR3 covers 14 residues. Germline V gene sequence: CDR1 SGHDT, CDR2 YYEEEE. With 4 bases removed from V and 4 bases from J, the gap between germline ends came to 11 bases. The CDR3 here is CASSLSPVTGELFF. In nucleotides, the CDR3 is TGTGCCAGCAGCCTTAGTCCGGTCACCGGGGAGCTGTTTTTT.

The V call is TRBV6-1, the J call TRBJ2-3, with 7 bases identical to TRBD1. Losses at the gene ends were 7 bases for V and 11 bases for J; bases not matched to a gene: 18. The CDR3 consists of 15 residues. The germline CDR1 and CDR2 sequences are MNHNS and SASEGT. The CDR3 sequence: CASTKRQTGADMQYF. In DNA, the CDR3 is TGTGCCAGCACAAAAAGGCAAACAGGGGCCGACATGCAGTATTTT.

This sequence joins TRBV5-1 and TRBJ2-1; 8 nucleotides match TRBD1. After removal of 4 bases from V and 9 bases from J, the junction contained 15 bases not matched to a gene. Germline assignment: CDR1 SGHRS and CDR2 YFSETQ. There are 16 residues in the CDR3. Here the CDR3 reads CASSGGRDRRNSEQFF. The CDR3, as DNA: TGCGCCAGCAGCGGGGGAAGGGACAGGAGGAATAGTGAGCAGTTCTTC.

This clone was observed a few times. The chain recombines TRBV9 with TRBJ2-1; the D gene is possibly TRBD1 (5 bases). V was trimmed by 6 bases and J by 0 bases, leaving 10 bases between them. Germline lookup yields CDR1 SGDLS and CDR2 YYNGEE. CDR3 size: 14 residues. CDR3 protein: CASNGQGSYNEQFF. CDR3 DNA sequence: TGTGCCAGCAACGGGCAGGGCTCCTACAATGAGCAGTTCTTC. The whole variable domain, remainder taken from reference TRBV9 and TRBJ2-1, is DSGVTQTPKHLITATGQRVTLRCSPRSGDLSVYWYQQSLDQGLQFLIQYYNGEERAKGNILERFSAQQFPDLHSELNLSSLELGDSALYFCASNGQGSYNEQFFGPGTRLTVL.

This clone was counted a few times. CDR3 sequence (DNA): TGTGCCAGCACGCGATCAGCAGGGGCGGTAAACTATGGCTACACCTTC. Encoded protein: CASTRSAGAVNYGYTF. The chain uses TRBV9 and TRBJ1-2; D perhaps matches TRBD1 (6 bases). This CDR3 region has 16 residues. The germline CDR1 and CDR2 sequences are SGDLS and YYNGEE. Trimming stripped 6 bases from V and 2 bases from J, with 20 bases between.